This T cell receptor (beta chain) was obtained from a study of cytomegalovirus exposure and HLA in healthy donors. Study-wide results and caveats: Researchers counted 164 TCR beta chains as cytomegalovirus-associated.

About this clone: Its specificity is not known.

Profiled with immunoSEQ multiplex PCR; TCRdb holds only in-frame clones, not every one. Of about 120,000 clones in the sample, 75% to 90% were seen once. The specimen sequenced was PBMCs. This receptor was obtained from a woman aged 18-29 years in good health and CMV-seronegative.

The CDR3 DNA sequence: TGTGCCAGCAGTTTAGTCGGTTCGAGCAATCAGCCCCAGCATTTT. Its translation is CASSLVGSSNQPQHF. J is TRBJ1-5 and V is TRBV28, with D unresolved. This CDR3 has 15 residues. V gave up 2 bases and J gave up 1 base, with 9 bases separating them. Per germline, CDR1 MDHEN and CDR2 SYDVKM.